The TCR beta chain described here comes from a study of blood T cell repertoires in COVID-19. On the study more broadly: Samples came from the United States, Italy and Spain, spanning acute and convalescent COVID-19. The analysed material was cDNA or gDNA that came from T cells, B-cell-depleted T cells, or PBMCs.

The sample holds a few counts of this clone. Authors' data handling: Counts of nucleated cells, estimated from reference gene primer amplification, were obtained. Repertoires were generated with immunoSEQ multiplex PCR, while TCRdb's copy carries only in-frame clones and drops some. V and J calls and clone size are as listed in that table; D and trimming were resolved from the DNA. The sample holds a few hundred thousand clones; about 88% are singletons and the top ten take less than 8.5%. The germline CDR1 and CDR2 sequences are MNHEY and SMNVEV (reference sequence). CDR3 length: 14 residues. Trimming removed 7 bases from V and 3 bases from J, with 13 bases in between.

The TCR originated in a woman between 70 and 85 years old with active or convalescent COVID-19. The chain has TRBV27 and TRBJ1-5; D is uncertain. Sequencing used peripheral blood. CDR3 residues: CASKGGIFNQPQHF. In DNA, the CDR3 is TGTGCCAGCAAAGGAGGGATTTTCAATCAGCCCCAGCATTTT.